This T cell receptor beta chain was sequenced for a study of cytomegalovirus exposure and HLA in healthy donors. The CDR3 has 17 amino acids. The V gene's germline CDR1 is SGDLS and CDR2 YYNGEE. Trimming removed 0 bases from V and 1 base from J, with 15 bases in between. TCRdb keeps only in-frame clones here, not all; method: immunoSEQ multiplex PCR. The table includes 150,000 to 200,000 clones, about 82% detected once. The specimen sequenced was PBMCs. The TCR sequence derives from a man aged 25 to 40 in good health and CMV-seropositive. V usage is TRBV9 and J usage is TRBJ2-3; possibly TRBD2 for D (7 bases). CDR3 in DNA: TGTGCCAGCAGCGTAGATTTCCCGGGGGGCCGCACAGATACGCAGTATTTT. This gives the protein CASSVDFPGGRTDTQYF.